Each of the 18 T cell receptor beta chains below was sequenced from the same sample in a study of blood T cell repertoires in COVID-19 (TCRdb year 2020). The method was the immunoSEQ multiplex PCR assay. What TCRdb holds here is the immuneACCESS table cut down to in-frame rearrangements. Part of the clones is not present; checked against another copy, under half of the missing clones reflect an unresolved V gene, and the others are unexplained. Here the sample has around 200,000 clones; approximately 84% occur a single time. Clones ranked in the top ten supply under 3% of the sample. Specimen: peripheral blood. These receptors were taken from a human donor with acute or convalescent COVID-19. The donor label of this sample is uncertain.

This clone has a handful of counts. The chain carries TRBV3-1 (or the pseudogene TRBV3-2) and TRBJ2-1; a possible D gene is TRBD1 (5 bases). The V gene's germline CDR1 is LGHDT and CDR2 YNNKEL (reference sequence). V lost 4 bases to trimming and J lost 4 bases, with 11 bases between them. The CDR3 runs 14 residues. The CDR3 coding sequence is TGTGCCAGCAGCCCTTCACAGGCGTACAATGAGCAGTTCTTC. Its protein is CASSPSQAYNEQFF.

This clone was recorded many times. The sample has other DNA sequences that encode this CDR3 too. The V and J genes are TRBV3-1 (or the pseudogene TRBV3-2) and TRBJ1-5; 7 nucleotides agree with TRBD1. The CDR3 is made up of 15 amino acids. Germline V gene data show CDR1 as LGHDT and CDR2 as YNNKEL (reference sequence). With 1 base clipped from V and 4 bases from J, the junction kept 4 bases outside the gene matches. CDR3 coding DNA: TGTGCCAGCAGCCAAGGGGCAGGGGGTAATCAGCCCCAGCATTTT. This sequence encodes CASSQGAGGNQPQHF.

V gene TRBV5-1 combines with J gene TRBJ2-2; TRBD1 agrees at 8 bases. This CDR3 spans 16 amino acids. Trimming at V came to 7 bases and at J to 4 bases, leaving 12 bases not matched to a gene. Germline V gives CDR1 SGHRS, CDR2 YFSETQ. CDR3 sequence (DNA): TGCGCCAGCTCGCCGTCAGGGGGCTCGGGCACCGGGGAGCTGTTTTTT. Its translation: CASSPSGGSGTGELFF.

The V call is TRBV5-1, the J call TRBJ1-1; D is undetermined. The CDR3 consists of 14 residues. Per the germline V gene, CDR1 is SGHRS and CDR2 is YFSETQ. V dropped 3 bases and J dropped 4 bases, with 13 bases sitting between them. The CDR3 nucleotides are TGCGCCAGCAGCTCCGATGGAACGGGCACTGAAGCTTTCTTT. Protein: CASSSDGTGTEAFF.

The chain uses TRBV27 and TRBJ1-6; tentatively, D is TRBD1 (6 bases). Per germline, CDR1 MNHEY and CDR2 SMNVEV (reference sequence). Trimming stripped 4 bases from V and 14 bases from J, with 15 bases between. The length of the CDR3 is 13 residues. The CDR3 region has the DNA TGTGCCAGCAGTTCACAGCAGGGGAAGGCCCTCCACTTT. Protein: CASSSQQGKALHF.

The chain recombines TRBV11-3 with TRBJ1-1; D gene ambiguous. Trimming removed 3 bases from V and 1 base from J, with 12 bases in between. The CDR3 is 15 amino acids. Per the germline V gene, CDR1 is SGHNT and CDR2 is YENEEA. The CDR3 DNA follows: TGTGCCAGCAGCTTGTCGTTCGGTAAGAACACTGAAGCTTTCTTT. Translating gives CASSLSFGKNTEAFF.

The CDR3 is CAWSVNNAYEQYF. Written as DNA, the CDR3 is TGTGCCTGGAGTGTTAACAACGCCTACGAGCAGTACTTC. V usage is TRBV30 and J usage is TRBJ2-7; D gene unclear. The CDR3 sequence is 13 residues long. V was trimmed by 0 bases and J by 2 bases, leaving 8 bases between them. Per germline, CDR1 GTSNPN and CDR2 SVGIG (reference sequence).

This clone has more than one count but fewer than ten. V usage is TRBV2 and J usage is TRBJ1-2; 7 bases are shared with TRBD1. The CDR3 length is 13 residues. Losses at the gene ends were 7 bases for V and 2 bases for J; bases not matched to a gene: 4. Germline V gene lookup returns CDR1 SNHLY and CDR2 FYNNEI. Here the CDR3 DNA reads TGTGCCAGCAAACAGACAGGGAACTATGGCTACACCTTC. Residues: CASKQTGNYGYTF.

This clone was seen just once. The chain is built from TRBV19 and TRBJ2-5; 10 nucleotides match TRBD2. This CDR3 has 16 residues. The germline V gene encodes CDR1 LNHDA and CDR2 SQIVND (reference sequence). Trimming cost V 9 bases and J 5 bases; bases outside gene matches: 15. This chain's CDR3 is CASGTRASGSMETQYF. The CDR3 DNA reads TGTGCCAGCGGAACTAGGGCTAGCGGGAGTATGGAGACCCAGTACTTC.

The CDR3 DNA is TGCAGCGTTGAAGGTGCAGGCCCGAACTACAATGAGCAGTTCTTC. This gives the protein CSVEGAGPNYNEQFF. The chain employs TRBV29-1 and TRBJ2-1, with no clear D. With 1 base removed from V and 3 bases from J, the gap between germline ends came to 13 bases. CDR1 is SQVTM and CDR2 is ANQGSEA in the germline V gene. The CDR3 has 15 residues.

V usage is TRBV4-1 and J usage is TRBJ2-7, with a weak D call TRBD1 (6 bases). The germline V gene encodes CDR1 MGHRA and CDR2 YSYEKL. V was pared by 4 bases and J by 1 base, with 17 bases between. The CDR3 sequence is 16 residues long. CDR3 in DNA: TGCGCCAGCAGCCCCAATCAGGACAGACCGTCCTACGAGCAGTACTTC. This encodes CASSPNQDRPSYEQYF.

This chain uses TRBV2 with TRBJ1-2; D is undetermined. Germline loops: CDR1 SNHLY, CDR2 FYNNEI. Deletions cut 9 bases from V and 6 bases from J, with 11 bases between. The CDR3 has 11 residues. The CDR3: CASTGRDGYTF. The DNA of the CDR3 is TGTGCCAGTACGGGTCGTGATGGCTACACCTTC.

This chain links TRBV2 with TRBJ1-5, with D unclear. V shed 5 bases and J shed 0 bases, with 14 bases lying between them. There are 16 residues in the CDR3. CDR1 is SNHLY and CDR2 is FYNNEI in the germline V gene. The CDR3 reads CASSTRETYSNQPQHF. The CDR3 region has the DNA TGTGCCAGCAGTACCCGGGAAACCTATAGCAATCAGCCCCAGCATTTT.

This clone has only one observation. The chain employs TRBV5-1 and TRBJ1-1; no clear D. The V gene lost 4 bases and the J gene lost 2 bases, with 9 bases spanning the gap. This CDR3 has 13 residues. CDR1 and CDR2 from the germline V gene are SGHRS and YFSETQ. This chain's CDR3 is CASSRSINTEAFF. DNA for the CDR3: TGCGCCAGCAGCCGTTCTATAAACACTGAAGCTTTCTTT.

The chain has TRBV5-1 and TRBJ2-7; weak D call: TRBD1 (6 bases). CDR3 length equals 13 residues. In germline, CDR1 is SGHRS, CDR2 YFSETQ. Trimming removed 4 bases from V and 7 bases from J, with 15 bases in between. The CDR3 is CASSRDGQGEQYF. The CDR3 nucleotides read TGCGCCAGCAGCCGGGACGGGCAGGGGGAGCAGTACTTC.

In its sample, this clone was seen once. The chain uses TRBV19 and TRBJ2-5; 7 bases are shared with TRBD2. This CDR3 spans 15 amino acids. Trimming at V came to 6 bases and at J to 4 bases, leaving 11 bases not matched to a gene. Germline assignment: CDR1 LNHDA and CDR2 SQIVND (reference sequence). CDR3 protein: CASSNRVGGGETQYF. DNA of the CDR3: TGTGCCAGTAGCAATAGGGTTGGGGGGGGAGAGACCCAGTACTTC.

The chain joins TRBV18 to TRBJ2-2; D is perhaps TRBD1 (6 bases). In germline, CDR1 is KGHSH, CDR2 LQKENI. The germline V and J ends were trimmed by 0 bases and 6 bases, with 11 bases remaining between them. This CDR3 spans 15 amino acids. The CDR3 loop reads CASSPPGWGPGELFF. The DNA for the CDR3 is TGTGCCAGCTCACCACCAGGATGGGGGCCCGGGGAGCTGTTTTTT.

This chain links TRBV10-3 with TRBJ1-3, with TRBD1 matching over 10 bases. CDR3 size: 19 residues. CDR1 is ENHRY and CDR2 is SYGVKD in the germline V gene. The junction had 12 bases not matched to a gene; V was cut back by 4 bases and J by 0 bases. The CDR3 DNA is TGTGCCATCAGTGTATTTTGGGACAGGGGTTCAAGCTCTGGAAACACCATATATTTT. Protein sequence: CAISVFWDRGSSSGNTIYF.